Presented here are 14 T cell receptor beta chains from one specimen sequenced in a study of cytomegalovirus exposure and HLA in healthy donors. Researchers ran the PCR with 60 Vbeta and 13 Jbeta primers. Data came from immunoSEQ multiplex PCR; TCRdb stores just in-frame clones and leaves some out. This repertoire shows roughly 120,000 clones, around 73% found once; its top ten account for approximately 8%. Sequenced sample: PBMCs. The receptors shown here come from a man aged 35 to 55 in good health and CMV-seronegative.

This chain connects TRBV6-5 to TRBJ1-5, with 8 positions matching TRBD1. The CDR3 has 14 amino acids. Looked up from germline, CDR1 is MNHEY and CDR2 is SVGAGI. With 5 bases clipped from V and 5 bases from J, the junction kept 5 bases outside the gene matches. Here the CDR3 DNA reads TGTGCCAGCAGTGCCAACAGGGGGGATCAGCCCCAGCATTTT. It is translated as CASSANRGDQPQHF.

The genes are TRBV11-1 and TRBJ2-5; 7 positions agree with TRBD2. The CDR3 sequence is 13 residues long. The trim removed 8 bases at V and 3 bases at J, leaving 6 bases unmatched. Germline CDR1 is SGHAT and CDR2 is FQDESV (reference sequence). CDR3 loop: CASGRGTKETQYF. In DNA form, the CDR3 reads TGTGCCAGCGGCCGCGGGACTAAAGAGACCCAGTACTTC. Variable domain in full (rest from reference TRBV11-1 and TRBJ2-5): EAEVAQSPRYKITEKSQAVAFWCDPISGHATLYWYRQILGQGPELLVQFQDESVVDDSQLPKDRFSAERLKGVDSTLKIQPAELGDSAMYLCASGRGTKETQYFGPGTRLLVL.

The chain uses TRBV10-3 and TRBJ2-3, with D possibly matching TRBD2 (6 bases). V lost 3 bases and J lost 2, with 30 bases in between. Germline CDR1 and CDR2: ENHRY and SYGVKD. The CDR3 has 21 residues. CDR3 region: CAISEPGKGGSSGLPTDTQYF. CDR3 bases: TGTGCCATCAGTGAACCGGGGAAAGGTGGGTCCAGCGGGCTCCCCACAGATACGCAGTATTTT.

This chain links TRBV13 with TRBJ2-5; 11 bases fit TRBD2. Trimming took 4 bases from V and 2 from J; bases not matched to a gene: 3. Germline V gene data show CDR1 as PRHDT and CDR2 as FYEKMQ (reference sequence). This CDR3 spans 15 amino acids. The CDR3 DNA reads as TGTGCCAGCAGCTCGACTAGCGGGGAGCAAGAGACCCAGTACTTC. This translates into CASSSTSGEQETQYF.

As regards this clone: This sample also contains other DNA sequences that code for the same CDR3. V and J are TRBV4-1 and TRBJ2-3; 8 bases align to TRBD2. The V gene end was trimmed by 4 bases and the J gene end by 5 bases; junction bases not matched to a gene: 20. CDR1 and CDR2 (germline): MGHRA, YSYEKL. The CDR3 covers 19 residues. The CDR3 DNA reads TGCGCCAGCAGCCTTAACCTAGTCGGGGGGGCCGGGGTAATAGATACGCAGTATTTT. This sequence encodes CASSLNLVGGAGVIDTQYF.

V is TRBV11-3 and J is TRBJ2-1; D remains ambiguous. Trimming took 5 bases from V and 4 from J, leaving 15 bases between them. CDR1 is SGHNT, CDR2 YENEEA, per germline. This CDR3 region has 15 residues. DNA of the CDR3: TGTGCCAGCAGCGAGACCAAGCGCCCGTACAATGAGCAGTTCTTC. Translating gives CASSETKRPYNEQFF.

V gene TRBV7-9 combines with J gene TRBJ2-7; D not certain. The CDR3 consists of 13 residues. Per the germline V gene, CDR1 is SEHNR and CDR2 is FQNEAQ (reference sequence). The V end lost 5 bases, the J end lost 0 bases, and 8 bases lay between the germline ends. CDR3 protein: CASSDSNSYEQYF. Here the CDR3 DNA reads TGTGCCAGCAGCGACTCGAACTCCTACGAGCAGTACTTC.

The V call is TRBV28, the J call TRBJ1-3; 7 bases line up with TRBD1. V trimming: 6 bases; J trimming: 0 bases; junction bases outside the gene matches: 2. Per the germline V gene, CDR1 is MDHEN and CDR2 is SYDVKM. This CDR3 has 14 amino acids. The CDR3 protein is CASRGQSSGNTIYF. The CDR3 nucleotides are TGTGCCAGCAGGGGACAGAGCTCTGGAAACACCATATATTTT.

This clone was picked up one time. The rearrangement uses TRBV6-6 and TRBJ1-5, with D possibly TRBD1 on 6 matching bases. This CDR3 contains 15 residues. Germline CDR1 is MNHNY and CDR2 is SVGAGI (reference sequence). The V end was cut by 5 bases, the J end by 2 bases, with 13 bases between. CDR3 in DNA: TGTGCCAGCAGTCTACAGGGAGAGGGCAATCAGCCCCAGCATTTT. Its translation: CASSLQGEGNQPQHF.

By its share, this clone is medium-sized. CDR3 in DNA: TGCGCCAGCAGCTTTTCCTCCACGGTCTCGACCCAGTACTTC. Its translation: CASSFSSTVSTQYF. The chain is built from TRBV5-1 and TRBJ2-5; D not resolved. The germline CDR1 and CDR2 sequences are SGHRS and YFSETQ. This CDR3 is built from 14 residues. The V end lost 2 bases, the J end lost 7 bases, and 15 bases lay between the germline ends.

The rearrangement uses TRBV27 and TRBJ1-5; D unresolved. Trimming took 0 bases from V and 3 from J, leaving 12 bases between them. The CDR3 has 16 residues. The germline gives CDR1 MNHEY, CDR2 SMNVEV (reference sequence). CDR3 residues: CASSLSAGPPNQPQHF. The CDR3 DNA reads TGTGCCAGCAGTTTATCAGCCGGTCCTCCCAATCAGCCCCAGCATTTT.

V is TRBV23-1 and J is TRBJ2-7; 11 bases align to TRBD1. TRBV23-1 is assigned to the ORF class and has an uncertain function. With V trimmed by 3 bases and J by 4 bases, 5 bases remained unmatched. The CDR3 covers 15 residues. The CDR3 DNA is TGCGCCAGCAGTCAGGCCGGGACAGGGGGTTACGAGCAGTACTTC. Its translation: CASSQAGTGGYEQYF.

The CDR3 loop reads CATAFTGEGNTIYF. CDR3 sequence (DNA): TGTGCCACCGCATTTACCGGGGAGGGAAACACCATATATTTT. The rearrangement uses TRBV10-3 and TRBJ1-3; no clear D gene. The CDR3 contains 14 residues. The V end was cut by 10 bases, the J end by 4 bases, with 17 bases between. The V gene's germline CDR1 is ENHRY and CDR2 SYGVKD.

This chain joins TRBV7-2 and TRBJ1-5, with D possibly being TRBD1 (6 bases). Germline V CDR1 and CDR2: SGHTA, FQGNSA. This CDR3 is 14 amino acids long. Trimming took off 6 bases at V and 5 bases at J, with 14 bases between the two ends. CDR3 nucleotides: TGTGCCAGCAGTTCACAGGGTGGCGATCAGCCCCAGCATTTT. It encodes CASSSQGGDQPQHF.